This T cell receptor (beta chain) was captured by sequencing in a study of T cell repertoires in cytomegalovirus infection. Germline-derived CDR1 and CDR2 are MGHRA and YSYEKL. Trimming removed 0 bases from V and 0 bases from J, with 18 bases in between. The CDR3 runs to 19 residues. This clonotype showed up many times. Its specificity is unknown. TCRdb used MiXCR to reprocess the reads, holding one entry per CDR3 protein. The table records approximately 340,000 distinct CDR3 sequences, under 35% of them present only once. The chain has TRBV4-1 and TRBJ1-5, with a weak D call TRBD1 (6 bases). Sample: cultured PBMCs, taken from culture after CMV antigen stimulation. The sequence derives from a human donor in good health (CMV status not recorded). Some clones in this sample may be carry-over from other donors' samples. CDR3 nucleotide sequence: TGCGCCAGCAGCCAAGACCGCGGCGACAGGCAATATAGCAATCAGCCCCAGCATTTT. Protein sequence: CASSQDRGDRQYSNQPQHF.